One sample yielded the 13 T cell receptor beta chains listed below, sequenced in a study of shared clonotypes between healthy human individuals. Some clones are missing from TCRdb's copy, which holds only in-frame ones; the method was immunoSEQ multiplex PCR. The table lists 2 million to 2.5 million clones, approximately 94% of them singletons. The source material was naive CD4+ T cells sorted from blood. Subset meaning: CD45RA+ positively selected. These TCRs come from a man aged 18 to 30 in good health.

This chain uses TRBV5-1 with TRBJ2-5; 12 bases align to TRBD1. V shed 6 bases, J shed 5 bases, and the junction held 8 bases outside the gene matches. The germline CDR1 and CDR2 sequences are SGHRS and YFSETQ. The CDR3 is 15 residues long. The CDR3 is CASTLGQGAWETQYF. DNA of the CDR3: TGCGCCAGCACCCTGGGACAGGGGGCTTGGGAGACCCAGTACTTC.

This sequence joins TRBV2 and TRBJ1-2; the D gene is possibly TRBD1 (6 bases). Germline assignment: CDR1 SNHLY and CDR2 FYNNEI. Trimming took 7 bases from V and 4 from J, leaving 16 bases between them. The length of the CDR3 is 14 residues. CDR3 region: CASIPGGTSYGYTF. In DNA form, the CDR3 reads TGTGCCAGCATTCCGGGGGGCACTTCCTATGGCTACACCTTC.

The rearrangement joins TRBV2 to TRBJ2-7; a weak D match, TRBD1 (5 bases). The CDR3 sequence is 13 residues long. Germline values: CDR1 SNHLY, CDR2 FYNNEI. Deletions cut 4 bases from V and 3 bases from J, with 10 bases between. The CDR3 sequence is CASSAQGFYEQYF. In nucleotides, the CDR3 is TGTGCCAGCAGTGCCCAGGGATTCTACGAGCAGTACTTC.

The V and J genes are TRBV4-3 and TRBJ2-7; 9 bases are shared with TRBD1. Germline V gene lookup returns CDR1 LGHNA and CDR2 YSLEER. The J segment lost 2 bases and the V segment lost 0 bases, leaving 8 bases of the junction unmatched. The CDR3 sequence is 17 residues long. CDR3 protein: CASSQESMGQGPYEQYF. CDR3 nucleotide sequence: TGCGCCAGCAGCCAAGAATCAATGGGACAGGGTCCCTACGAGCAGTACTTC.

V is TRBV7-2 and J is TRBJ2-3; D remains unclear. Germline assignment: CDR1 SGHTA and CDR2 FQGNSA. The CDR3 covers 11 residues. V was pared by 5 bases and J by 5 bases, with 5 bases between. CDR3 protein: CASSNRDTQYF. DNA of the CDR3: TGTGCCAGCAGCAACCGAGATACGCAGTATTTT.

This chain connects TRBV7-2 to TRBJ2-3, with D possibly TRBD1 on 6 matching bases. There are 14 residues in the CDR3. Trimming shortened V by 5 bases and J by 6 bases, and 15 bases separated the two germline ends. Germline V gene lookup returns CDR1 SGHTA and CDR2 FQGNSA. In DNA, the CDR3 is TGTGCCAGCAGCCCTTGGACAGCCCCGGATACGCAGTATTTT. Its translation is CASSPWTAPDTQYF.

Notes on this clone: Other DNA sequences from this sample encode an identical CDR3 as well. V and J are TRBV11-2 and TRBJ2-7; D may match TRBD1 or TRBD2 (5 bases each). The CDR3 length is 13 residues. Germline V gene lookup returns CDR1 SGHAT and CDR2 FQNNGV. V was trimmed by 5 bases and J by 3 bases, leaving 11 bases between them. DNA of the CDR3: TGTGCCAGCAGCCTCGGGGCGGTCTACGAGCAGTACTTC. This gives the protein CASSLGAVYEQYF.

J is TRBJ2-7 and V is TRBV10-1; D is possibly TRBD2 (5 bases). CDR3 size: 14 residues. Looked up from germline, CDR1 is WNHNN and CDR2 is SYGVQD (reference sequence). V gave up 0 bases and J gave up 7 bases, with 13 bases separating them. In DNA form, the CDR3 reads TGCGCCAGCAGTGAGTCGGCAACTTCGGGGGAGCAGTACTTC. Translation gives CASSESATSGEQYF.

The rearrangement links TRBV29-1 to TRBJ2-5; D call uncertain. V shed 4 bases and J shed 2 bases, with 5 bases lying between them. The CDR3 is made up of 11 amino acids. Germline values: CDR1 SQVTM, CDR2 ANQGSEA. In DNA, the CDR3 is TGCAGCGTTGTTCCACAAGAGACCCAGTACTTC. Protein: CSVVPQETQYF.

The chain has TRBV4-2 and TRBJ1-2; D unresolved. Trimming stripped 1 base from V and 1 base from J, with 10 bases between. This CDR3 contains 15 residues. Germline V gene lookup returns CDR1 LGHNA and CDR2 YNFKEQ. The CDR3 DNA is TGTGCCAGCAGCCAAGGTTCAGGAGATAACTATGGCTACACCTTC. It is translated as CASSQGSGDNYGYTF.

The chain joins TRBV28 to TRBJ1-5, with D perhaps matching TRBD1 (6 bases). V lost 6 bases, J lost 5 bases, and 14 bases lay in between. This CDR3 contains 14 residues. The germline CDR1 and CDR2 sequences are MDHEN and SYDVKM. The CDR3 reads CASRGRGDYQPQHF. The CDR3, as DNA: TGTGCCAGCAGAGGGAGGGGGGATTATCAGCCCCAGCATTTT.

The chain couples TRBV15 to TRBJ2-3, with D uncertain. Trimming pared 8 bases from V and 15 bases from J, leaving 18 bases between. The CDR3 sequence is 11 residues long. Germline CDR1 reads LNHNV; CDR2 reads YYDKDF (reference sequence). This CDR3 is CATGVRTELYF. CDR3 DNA: TGTGCCACCGGTGTAAGGACGGAATTATATTTT.

This clone was seen more than once but under ten times. This chain links TRBV7-9 with TRBJ1-1, with TRBD1 matching 8 bases. Germline CDR1 and CDR2: SEHNR and FQNEAQ (reference sequence). The CDR3 covers 15 residues. The V segment lost 5 bases and the J segment 2 bases; nucleotides outside the gene matches: 7. The CDR3 reads CASSTGQGGNTEAFF. The CDR3 region has the DNA TGTGCCAGCAGCACCGGACAGGGTGGAAACACTGAAGCTTTCTTT.